Presented here are 28 T cell receptor beta chains from one specimen sequenced in a study of blood T cells in healthy people across ages. The use of a sample-barcoded 5' primer and a J-beta primer mix characterized a second PCR of about 6 to 11 cycles. MiXCR, run by TCRdb on the 5' RACE reads, gives a single entry per CDR3 protein. This sample has 600,000 or so distinct CDR3 sequences, with under 25% found just once. Sequenced material: blood. All receptors derive from a man aged 65 to 79 in good health.

The V and J genes are TRBV7-2 and TRBJ2-3; 9 nucleotides agree with TRBD2. The V and J ends lost 3 bases and 4 bases, in that order; junction bases with no gene match: 8. The germline V gene encodes CDR1 SGHTA and CDR2 FQGNSA. This CDR3 contains 16 residues. The CDR3 region has the DNA TGTGCCAGCAGCTTGGGACTAGCTGAATGGGCAGATACGCAGTATTTT. Encoded protein: CASSLGLAEWADTQYF.

The chain carries TRBV27 and TRBJ2-7; the D gene is possibly TRBD2 (6 bases). CDR1 is MNHEY, CDR2 SMNVEV, per germline (reference sequence). The CDR3 is 14 residues long. V was trimmed by 5 bases and J by 7 bases, leaving 18 bases between them. CDR3 residues: CASSARTKKTEQYF. CDR3 sequence (DNA): TGTGCCAGCAGTGCCAGGACTAAGAAAACAGAGCAGTACTTC.

This clonotype was counted only a few times. This chain connects TRBV12-3 or TRBV12-4 to TRBJ2-5; no definite D call. This CDR3 comprises 12 residues. V was shortened by 1 base and J by 7 bases, with 7 bases between the two germline ends. DNA for the CDR3: TGTGCCAGCAGTTTAGTCAGAGGGACCCAGTACTTC. Translation gives CASSLVRGTQYF.

The rearrangement joins TRBV10-2 to TRBJ1-5; D is ambiguous. Germline CDR1 reads WSHSY; CDR2 reads SAAADI. CDR3 length: 14 amino acids. Trimming pared 5 bases from V and 2 bases from J, leaving 10 bases between. The CDR3: CASSNGLRNQPQHF. The CDR3 DNA sequence: TGCGCCAGCAGTAATGGGTTACGCAATCAGCCCCAGCATTTT.

This clonotype has more than one count but fewer than ten. This chain uses TRBV20-1 with TRBJ2-7; D call uncertain. Trimming left V 4 bases short and J 2 bases short, with 6 bases between. Per germline, CDR1 DFQATT and CDR2 SNEGSKA (reference sequence). The CDR3 is made up of 11 amino acids. For the CDR3, the DNA is TGCAGTGCTAAACAAGCCTACGAGCAGTACTTC. Translation gives CSAKQAYEQYF.

The sample holds a few counts of this clonotype. V gene TRBV5-1 combines with J gene TRBJ2-3; 14 nucleotides align to TRBD2. Germline lookup yields CDR1 SGHRS and CDR2 YFSETQ. V lost 0 bases and J lost 5; bases outside the gene matches: 5. This CDR3 has 17 residues. CDR3 sequence (DNA): TGCGCCAGCAGCTTGGTCCCGGGACTAGCGGGAGAAGATACGCAGTATTTT. As protein: CASSLVPGLAGEDTQYF.

The chain carries TRBV18 and TRBJ2-1; 9 bases agree with TRBD1. The end of the DNA aligns better with TRBJ2-5, so the J call may be wrong. Germline-derived CDR1 and CDR2 are KGHSH and LQKENI. This CDR3 is 14 amino acids long. CDR3 sequence (DNA): TGTGCCAGCTCACCAATACAGGGGGCTGAGACCCAGTACTTC. It specifies CASSPIQGAETQYF.

This sequence joins TRBV4-2 and TRBJ2-5; 9 nucleotides align to TRBD2. This CDR3 region has 15 residues. The germline V gene encodes CDR1 LGHNA and CDR2 YNFKEQ. Losses at the gene ends were 1 base for V and 8 bases for J; bases not matched to a gene: 8. The CDR3 spells CASSQAVLAGQTQYF. The CDR3 coding sequence is TGTGCCAGCAGCCAAGCGGTTCTAGCGGGACAAACCCAGTACTTC.

On this clonotype: This likely comes from a read error, as the CDR3 has no conserved phenylalanine or tryptophan at its end. The chain recombines TRBV7-2 with TRBJ2-3, with D uncertain. The ends were cut back, 2 bases at V and 2 bases at J, with 5 bases in the middle. Germline V gene lookup returns CDR1 SGHTA and CDR2 FQGNSA. The CDR3 runs to 13 residues. The CDR3 nucleotides are TGTGCCAGCAGCTTACCCAACACAGATACGCAGTATCTT. It is translated as CASSLPNTDTQYL.

This sequence joins TRBV7-2 and TRBJ2-1; TRBD1 matches 9 bases. CDR1 is SGHTA and CDR2 is FQGNSA in the germline V gene. The CDR3 length is 14 residues. V was clipped by 6 bases and J by 5 bases; unmatched bases: 5. CDR3 loop: CASRQTGGDNEQFF. CDR3 in DNA: TGTGCCAGCAGACAGACAGGGGGGGACAATGAGCAGTTCTTC.

The rearrangement joins TRBV7-2 to TRBJ2-2, with no clear D. Trimming cost V 5 bases and J 1 base, with 20 bases left between them. This CDR3 region has 18 residues. Looked up from germline, CDR1 is SGHTA and CDR2 is FQGNSA. CDR3 coding DNA: TGTGCCAGCAGCGAGACGCGGTTGGGCCGACTGAACACCGGGGAGCTGTTTTTT. Its protein product is CASSETRLGRLNTGELFF. Filled out from reference TRBV7-2 and TRBJ2-2, the complete variable domain reads GAGVSQSPSNKVTEKGKDVELRCDPISGHTALYWYRQSLGQGLEFLIYFQGNSAPDKSGLPSDRFSAERTGGSVSTLTIQRTQQEDSAVYLCASSETRLGRLNTGELFFGEGSRLTVL.

The chain combines TRBV12-5 with TRBJ2-1; 7 bases line up with TRBD2. The germline gives CDR1 LGHNT, CDR2 FRNRAP. V lost 1 base and J lost 2; bases outside the gene matches: 2. CDR3 size: 15 residues. CDR3: CASGLASGTYNEQFF. The CDR3 DNA is TGTGCTAGTGGTTTGGCAAGCGGGACCTACAATGAGCAGTTCTTC.

This clonotype showed up just a few times. CDR3 region: CASSLMGGPYNEQFF. CDR3 nucleotide sequence: TGTGCCAGCAGTTTAATGGGAGGCCCGTACAATGAGCAGTTCTTC. The rearrangement links TRBV12-3 or TRBV12-4 to TRBJ2-5; D might be TRBD2 (6 bases). The better agreement between TRBJ2-1 and the DNA end casts doubt on the J call. There are 15 residues in the CDR3.

The V gene is TRBV7-2, the J gene TRBJ2-1, with 9 bases matching TRBD1. V gave up 4 bases and J gave up 9 bases; unmatched junction bases: 16. The V gene's germline CDR1 is SGHTA and CDR2 FQGNSA. The CDR3 is made up of 17 amino acids. CDR3 region: CASSYYGTGKRVGEQFF. CDR3 nucleotides: TGTGCCAGCAGCTACTACGGGACAGGGAAAAGGGTCGGTGAGCAGTTCTTC.

The rearrangement links TRBV2 to TRBJ2-5, with 10 bases lining up with TRBD1. CDR1 is SNHLY and CDR2 is FYNNEI in the germline V gene. Trimming at V came to 6 bases and at J to 3 bases, leaving 7 bases not matched to a gene. The CDR3 is 15 residues long. Here the CDR3 reads CASRAGTGVKETQYF. In DNA, the CDR3 is TGTGCCAGCAGGGCCGGGACAGGGGTGAAAGAGACCCAGTACTTC.

This clonotype has ten or more counts. The V and J genes are TRBV18 and TRBJ2-3; D assignment may be TRBD1 or TRBD2 (5 bases each). Trimming stripped 4 bases from V and 2 bases from J, with 7 bases between. This CDR3 spans 13 amino acids. Germline V CDR1 and CDR2: KGHSH, LQKENI. CDR3 nucleotide sequence: TGTGCCAGCTCACAGGGGACCACAGATACGCAGTATTTT. It encodes CASSQGTTDTQYF.

The chain carries TRBV6-5 and TRBJ2-7; TRBD2 is a possible D gene (5 bases). Germline V lookup: CDR1 MNHEY, CDR2 SVGAGI. Trimming shortened V by 4 bases and J by 0 bases, and 10 bases separated the two germline ends. The CDR3 extends over 14 amino acids. CDR3 bases: TGTGCCAGCAGTTCCGCGAGGGTCTCCTACGAGCAGTACTTC. Residues: CASSSARVSYEQYF.

The V and J genes are TRBV7-2 and TRBJ1-2, with TRBD1 matching over 7 bases. The CDR3 has 15 amino acids. Germline V lookup: CDR1 SGHTA, CDR2 FQGNSA. The trim removed 1 base at V and 5 bases at J, leaving 7 bases unmatched. CDR3 DNA: TGTGCCAGCAGCTTAGTCCTACAGGGGAGTTATGGCTACACCTTC. It translates to CASSLVLQGSYGYTF. Looking up the rest from reference TRBV7-2 and TRBJ1-2 gives the full variable domain: GAGVSQSPSNKVTEKGKDVELRCDPISGHTALYWYRQSLGQGLEFLIYFQGNSAPDKSGLPSDRFSAERTGGSVSTLTIQRTQQEDSAVYLCASSLVLQGSYGYTFGSGTRLTVV.

V and J are TRBV20-1 and TRBJ1-5, with a possible D match to TRBD1 (6 bases). V was cut by 0 bases and J by 6 bases, with 18 bases left in between. The CDR3 is 16 amino acids. Germline values: CDR1 DFQATT, CDR2 SNEGSKA (reference sequence). In DNA, the CDR3 is TGCAGTGCTAGAGATCGGGTAGGGTCGGACAGTCAGCCCCAGCATTTT. This translates into CSARDRVGSDSQPQHF.

This clonotype has more than one count but fewer than ten. The V and J genes are TRBV7-2 and TRBJ2-5; 10 bases align to TRBD2. Judging by the DNA end, TRBJ2-1 fits better; the J call may be wrong. CDR3 size: 18 residues. Germline values: CDR1 SGHTA, CDR2 FQGNSA. This CDR3 is CASSWCVAGGSPCDEQFF. The CDR3 DNA sequence: TGTGCCAGCAGCTGGTGTGTAGCGGGAGGCTCCCCTTGTGATGAGCAGTTCTTC.

Note on this clonotype: Mismatch with germline at one junction end may stem from a read error. The chain carries TRBV7-9 and TRBJ2-1; 10 bases are shared with TRBD2. Germline V gene lookup returns CDR1 SEHNR and CDR2 FQNEAQ (reference sequence). The CDR3 is 12 amino acids. The CDR3, as DNA: TGTGCCAGCAGCCTAGACTCACTAGCGGGACACTTC. It yields the protein CASSLDSLAGHF.

The J gene is TRBJ2-3, the V gene TRBV20-1, with 8 bases aligning to TRBD2. The V segment lost 0 bases and the J segment 3 bases; nucleotides outside the gene matches: 5. Germline V lookup: CDR1 DFQATT, CDR2 SNEGSKA (reference sequence). The CDR3 runs to 15 residues. In DNA form, the CDR3 reads TGCAGTGCTAGAGATCAGCGGGAGTTGACAGATACGCAGTATTTT. This codes for CSARDQRELTDTQYF.

A few counts support this clonotype. The CDR3 here is CASSLGEFSYGYTF. The CDR3 DNA follows: TGTGCCAGCAGCTTAGGCGAGTTTTCCTATGGCTACACCTTC. The chain links TRBV7-9 to TRBJ1-2; no clear D. V was pared by 1 base and J by 4 bases, with 10 bases between. This CDR3 is built from 14 residues. CDR1 is SEHNR and CDR2 is FQNEAQ in the germline V gene (reference sequence).

This clonotype was found a few times. V and J are TRBV27 and TRBJ1-4; 10 positions agree with TRBD1. V was clipped by 5 bases and J by 0 bases; unmatched bases: 3. CDR1 is MNHEY, CDR2 SMNVEV, per germline (reference sequence). This CDR3 contains 16 residues. CDR3 bases: TGTGCCAGCAGTGCCGGGACAGGGGCAACTAATGAAAAACTGTTTTTT. Residues: CASSAGTGATNEKLFF.

This clonotype occurred a few times. The V gene is TRBV20-1, the J gene TRBJ1-3, with D maybe TRBD1 (6 bases). Trimming shortened V by 0 bases and J by 4 bases, and 13 bases separated the two germline ends. Germline V gene sequence: CDR1 DFQATT, CDR2 SNEGSKA (reference sequence). CDR3 length: 15 residues. The CDR3 reads CSARDYRGGGNTIYF. In DNA, the CDR3 is TGCAGTGCTAGAGATTATAGGGGGGGCGGAAACACCATATATTTT.

The chain has TRBV20-1 and TRBJ2-7; 11 bases align to TRBD2. V lost 6 bases, J lost 5 bases, and 21 bases stayed unmatched. CDR3 length equals 18 residues. In germline, CDR1 is DFQATT, CDR2 SNEGSKA (reference sequence). The CDR3 bases are TGCAGTGCAGACCCGGGGGTAGCGGGAGGGCCCTCTACCCACGAGCAGTACTTC. Encoded protein: CSADPGVAGGPSTHEQYF.

The chain combines TRBV7-2 with TRBJ2-7; D possibly matches TRBD1 or TRBD2 (5 bases each). V lost 4 bases and J 0 bases, leaving 19 bases between the germline ends. The germline CDR1 and CDR2 sequences are SGHTA and FQGNSA. The CDR3 runs to 17 residues. CDR3 sequence: CASSSESFRGSSYEQYF. The CDR3 DNA is TGTGCCAGCAGCTCAGAGAGCTTCCGGGGCAGCTCCTACGAGCAGTACTTC.

A note on this clonotype: A much larger clonotype is one base distant, so this may be a read error. The chain's CDR3 is CASSQGSGETPYF. CDR3 in DNA: TGTGCCAGCAGCCAAGGAAGCGGGGAGACCCCGTACTTC. The chain carries TRBV3-1 and TRBJ2-5; 7 bases line up with TRBD2. Germline lookup yields CDR1 LGHDT and CDR2 YNNKEL (reference sequence). This CDR3 region has 13 residues.